The table lists the clone carrying this TCR beta chain with a count of one. The data stem from a study of blood T cell repertoires in COVID-19. Produced via immunoSEQ multiplex PCR; TCRdb's table is partial and in-frame only. Among roughly 190,000 clones, approximately 84% were seen once, and the ten largest hold about 3.5%. The CDR3 contains 20 residues. The ends lost 4 bases at V and 1 base at J; junction bases unmatched: 13. CDR1 is SGHRS, CDR2 YFSETQ, per germline. The sequencing sample was made of PBMCs or T cells enriched from blood (not recorded which). The gene calls are TRBV5-1 and TRBJ2-1, with TRBD2 matching over 14 bases. This TCR was sampled from a woman aged 25 to 45 who had recovered from COVID-19. CDR3 region: CASSPPGLAGEVWSYNEQFF. The CDR3 region has the DNA TGCGCCAGCAGCCCCCCGGGACTAGCGGGAGAAGTGTGGTCCTACAATGAGCAGTTCTTC. The entire variable domain, with the rest obtained from reference TRBV5-1 and TRBJ2-1, is as follows: KAGVTQTPRYLIKTRGQQVTLSCSPISGHRSVSWYQQTPGQGLQFLFEYFSETQRNKGNFPGRFSGRQFSNSRSEMNVSTLELGDSALYLCASSPPGLAGEVWSYNEQFFGPGTRLTVL.